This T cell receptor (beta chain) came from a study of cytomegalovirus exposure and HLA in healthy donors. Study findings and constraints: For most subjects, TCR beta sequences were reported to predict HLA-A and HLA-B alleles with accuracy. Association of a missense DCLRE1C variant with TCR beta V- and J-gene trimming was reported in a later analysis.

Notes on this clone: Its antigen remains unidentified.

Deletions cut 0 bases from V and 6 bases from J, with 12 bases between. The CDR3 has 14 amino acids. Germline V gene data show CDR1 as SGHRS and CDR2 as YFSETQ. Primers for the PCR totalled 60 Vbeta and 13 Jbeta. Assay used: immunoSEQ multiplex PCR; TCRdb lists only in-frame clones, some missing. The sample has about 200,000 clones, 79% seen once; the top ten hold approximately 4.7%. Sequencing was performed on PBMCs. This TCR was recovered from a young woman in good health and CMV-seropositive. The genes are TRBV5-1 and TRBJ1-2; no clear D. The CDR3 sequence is CASSLGPRGDGYTF. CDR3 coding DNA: TGCGCCAGCAGCTTGGGGCCAAGAGGAGATGGCTACACCTTC.